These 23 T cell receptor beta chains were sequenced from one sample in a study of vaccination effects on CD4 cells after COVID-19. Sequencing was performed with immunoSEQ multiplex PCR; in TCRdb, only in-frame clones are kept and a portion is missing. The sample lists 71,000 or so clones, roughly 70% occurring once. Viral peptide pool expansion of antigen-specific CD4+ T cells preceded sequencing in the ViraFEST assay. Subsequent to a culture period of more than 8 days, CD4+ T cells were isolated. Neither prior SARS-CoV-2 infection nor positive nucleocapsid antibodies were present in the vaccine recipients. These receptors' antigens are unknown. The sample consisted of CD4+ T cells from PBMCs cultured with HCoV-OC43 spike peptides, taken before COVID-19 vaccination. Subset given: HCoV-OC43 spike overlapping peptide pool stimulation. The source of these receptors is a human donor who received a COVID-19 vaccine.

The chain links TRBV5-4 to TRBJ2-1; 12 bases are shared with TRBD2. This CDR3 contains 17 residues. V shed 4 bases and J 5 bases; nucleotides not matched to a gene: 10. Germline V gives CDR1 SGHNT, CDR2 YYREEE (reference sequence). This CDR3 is CASSPKTSGGINNEQFF. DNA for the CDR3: TGTGCCAGCAGCCCGAAGACTAGCGGGGGAATCAACAATGAGCAGTTCTTC.

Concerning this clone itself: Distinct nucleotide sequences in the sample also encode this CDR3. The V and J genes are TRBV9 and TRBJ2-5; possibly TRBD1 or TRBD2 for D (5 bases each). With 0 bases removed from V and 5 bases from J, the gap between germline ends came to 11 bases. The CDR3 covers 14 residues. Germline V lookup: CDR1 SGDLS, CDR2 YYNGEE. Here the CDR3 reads CASSVVGAGETQYF. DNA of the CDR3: TGTGCCAGCAGCGTAGTCGGGGCCGGGGAGACCCAGTACTTC.

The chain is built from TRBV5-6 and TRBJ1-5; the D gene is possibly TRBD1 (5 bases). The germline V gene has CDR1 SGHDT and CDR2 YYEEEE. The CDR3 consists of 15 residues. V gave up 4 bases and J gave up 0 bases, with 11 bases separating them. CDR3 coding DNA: TGTGCCAGCAGCCTGGGGACGTATAGCAATCAGCCCCAGCATTTT. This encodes CASSLGTYSNQPQHF.

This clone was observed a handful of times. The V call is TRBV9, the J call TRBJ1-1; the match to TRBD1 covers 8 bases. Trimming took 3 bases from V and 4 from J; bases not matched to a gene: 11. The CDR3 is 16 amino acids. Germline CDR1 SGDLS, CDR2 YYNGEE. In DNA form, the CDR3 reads TGTGCCAGCAGCGCCTCCGGGACAGGCGGTCGCACTGAAGCTTTCTTT. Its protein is CASSASGTGGRTEAFF.

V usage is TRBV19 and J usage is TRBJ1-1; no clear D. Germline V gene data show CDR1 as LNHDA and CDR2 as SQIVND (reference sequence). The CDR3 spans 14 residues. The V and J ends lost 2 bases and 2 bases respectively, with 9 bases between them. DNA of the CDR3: TGTGCCAGTAGTATAAGTGGATTTAACACTGAAGCTTTCTTT. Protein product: CASSISGFNTEAFF.

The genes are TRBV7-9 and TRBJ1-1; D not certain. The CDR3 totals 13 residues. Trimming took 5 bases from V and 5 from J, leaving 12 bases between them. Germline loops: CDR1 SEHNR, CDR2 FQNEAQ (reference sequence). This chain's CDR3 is CASSLGRETEAFF. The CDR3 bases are TGTGCCAGCAGCCTAGGAAGGGAAACTGAAGCTTTCTTT.

CDR3 amino acids: CASVRGLATETQYF. DNA of the CDR3: TGCGCCAGCGTTCGTGGACTAGCAACTGAGACCCAGTACTTC. The V call is TRBV10-2, the J call TRBJ2-5; TRBD2 matches at 8 bases. The CDR3 has 14 amino acids. J gave up 5 bases and V 8 bases, and 10 bases lay outside the gene matches. CDR1 WSHSY and CDR2 SAAADI come from the germline V gene.

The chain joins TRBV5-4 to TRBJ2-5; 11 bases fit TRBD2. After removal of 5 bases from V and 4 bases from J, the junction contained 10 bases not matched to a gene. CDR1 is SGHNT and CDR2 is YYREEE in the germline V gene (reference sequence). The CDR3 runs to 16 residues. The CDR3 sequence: CASRDRSGGARETQYF. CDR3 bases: TGTGCCAGCAGGGACCGTAGCGGGGGGGCCCGAGAGACCCAGTACTTC.

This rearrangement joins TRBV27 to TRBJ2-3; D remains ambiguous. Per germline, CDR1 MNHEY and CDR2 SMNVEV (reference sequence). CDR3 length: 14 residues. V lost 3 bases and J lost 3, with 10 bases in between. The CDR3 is CASSFLGPTDTQYF. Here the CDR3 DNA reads TGTGCCAGCAGTTTCCTAGGACCTACAGATACGCAGTATTTT.

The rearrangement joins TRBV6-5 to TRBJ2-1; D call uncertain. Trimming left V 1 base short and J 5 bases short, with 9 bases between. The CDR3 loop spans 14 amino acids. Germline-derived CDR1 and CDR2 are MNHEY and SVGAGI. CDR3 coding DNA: TGTGCCAGCAGTTACTTAGGGCATAACAATGAGCAGTTCTTC. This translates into CASSYLGHNNEQFF.

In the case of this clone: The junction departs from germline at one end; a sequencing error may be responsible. The CDR3 DNA reads as TGTGCCAGCAGCCTAGCGAACGCCGGGAGATATGGCTACACCTTC. Amino acid sequence: CASSLANAGRYGYTF. The chain uses TRBV7-2 and TRBJ1-2; D is uncertain. The CDR3 loop spans 15 amino acids. Germline CDR1 SGHTA, CDR2 FQGNSA. The full variable domain, in which reference TRBV7-2 and TRBJ1-2 provide the parts outside the CDR3, is GAGVSQSPSNKVTEKGKDVELRCDPISGHTALYWYRQSLGQGLEFLIYFQGNSAPDKSGLPSDRFSAERTGGSVSTLTIQRTQQEDSAVYLCASSLANAGRYGYTFGSGTRLTVV.

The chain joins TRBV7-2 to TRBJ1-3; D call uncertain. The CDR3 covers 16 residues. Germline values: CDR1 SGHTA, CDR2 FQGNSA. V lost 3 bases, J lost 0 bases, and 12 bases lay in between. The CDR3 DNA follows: TGTGCCAGCAGCTTTGGGAAATGGGGCTCTGGAAACACCATATATTTT. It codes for CASSFGKWGSGNTIYF.

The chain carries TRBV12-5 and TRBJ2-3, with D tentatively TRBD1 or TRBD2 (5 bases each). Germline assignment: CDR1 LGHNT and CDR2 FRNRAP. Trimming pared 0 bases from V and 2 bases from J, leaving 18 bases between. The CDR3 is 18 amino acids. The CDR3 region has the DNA TGTGCTAGTGGTTTGGTAAGGGGCGAGGGGTCGGACACAGATACGCAGTATTTT. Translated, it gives CASGLVRGEGSDTDTQYF.

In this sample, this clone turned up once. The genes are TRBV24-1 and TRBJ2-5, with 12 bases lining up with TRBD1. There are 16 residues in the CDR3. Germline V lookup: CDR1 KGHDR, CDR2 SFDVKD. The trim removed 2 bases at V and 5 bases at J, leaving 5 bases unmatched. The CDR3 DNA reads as TGTGCCACCAGTGATTCTGGGACAGGGGGCGCGGAGACCCAGTACTTC. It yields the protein CATSDSGTGGAETQYF.

The DNA of the CDR3 is TGTGCCAGCAGCTTTACCGTGCGGGGAGGGTACAATGAGCAGTTCTTC. Its protein product is CASSFTVRGGYNEQFF. This chain connects TRBV7-2 to TRBJ2-1; 7 positions agree with TRBD2. V shed 3 bases, J shed 4 bases, and the junction held 9 bases outside the gene matches. Germline CDR1 SGHTA, CDR2 FQGNSA. CDR3 length: 16 residues.

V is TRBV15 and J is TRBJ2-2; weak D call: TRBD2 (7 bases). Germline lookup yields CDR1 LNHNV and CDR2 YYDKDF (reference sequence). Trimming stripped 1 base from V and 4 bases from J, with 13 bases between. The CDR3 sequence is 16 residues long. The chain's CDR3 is CATSRVGGGSTGELFF. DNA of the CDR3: TGTGCCACCAGCAGAGTAGGGGGGGGGAGCACCGGGGAGCTGTTTTTT.

The CDR3 region has the DNA TGTGCCAGCAGCTTGGTTGCCCAGCGGCGCACAGATACGCAGTATTTT. Protein sequence: CASSLVAQRRTDTQYF. The V gene is TRBV5-6, the J gene TRBJ2-3, with D maybe TRBD2 (5 bases). The V gene lost 0 bases and the J gene lost 1 base, with 12 bases spanning the gap. The germline CDR1 and CDR2 sequences are SGHDT and YYEEEE. This CDR3 has 16 residues.

The DNA of the CDR3 is TGTGCCAGCAGTCCATCGGGACTAGGGAGCCAAGAGACCCAGTACTTC. Its protein is CASSPSGLGSQETQYF. The V gene is TRBV28, the J gene TRBJ2-5; 8 bases match TRBD2. Trimming at V came to 5 bases and at J to 1 base, leaving 9 bases not matched to a gene. CDR3 length: 16 residues. CDR1 and CDR2 from the germline V gene are MDHEN and SYDVKM.

CDR3 region: CASSYKLGQGYGYTF. The CDR3 nucleotides read TGTGCCAGCAGCTATAAACTAGGACAGGGGTATGGCTACACCTTC. The J gene is TRBJ1-2, the V gene TRBV7-2, with 9 bases that match TRBD1. The CDR3 covers 15 residues. V shed 4 bases and J 5 bases; nucleotides not matched to a gene: 8. The germline CDR1 and CDR2 sequences are SGHTA and FQGNSA. Using reference TRBV7-2 and TRBJ1-2 for the parts outside the CDR3, the full variable domain is GAGVSQSPSNKVTEKGKDVELRCDPISGHTALYWYRQSLGQGLEFLIYFQGNSAPDKSGLPSDRFSAERTGGSVSTLTIQRTQQEDSAVYLCASSYKLGQGYGYTFGSGTRLTVV.

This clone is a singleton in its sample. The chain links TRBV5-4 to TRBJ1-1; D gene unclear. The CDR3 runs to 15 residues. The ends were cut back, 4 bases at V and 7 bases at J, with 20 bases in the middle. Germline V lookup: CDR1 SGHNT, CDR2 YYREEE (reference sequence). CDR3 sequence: CASSDPTIRHLEAFF. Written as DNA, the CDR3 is TGTGCCAGCAGCGACCCGACAATCCGACACCTTGAAGCTTTCTTT.

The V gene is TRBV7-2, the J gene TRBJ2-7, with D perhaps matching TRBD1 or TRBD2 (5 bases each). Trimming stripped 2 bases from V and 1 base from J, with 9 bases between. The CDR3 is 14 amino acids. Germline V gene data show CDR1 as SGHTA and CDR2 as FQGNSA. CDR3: CASSLRGASYEQYV. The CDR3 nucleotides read TGTGCCAGCAGCTTACGAGGGGCGTCCTACGAGCAGTACGTC.

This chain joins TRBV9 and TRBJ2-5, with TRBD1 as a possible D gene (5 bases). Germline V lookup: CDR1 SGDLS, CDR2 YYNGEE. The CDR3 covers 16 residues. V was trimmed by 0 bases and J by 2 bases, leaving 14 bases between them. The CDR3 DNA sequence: TGTGCCAGCAGCGTAGGTCTTGGGGCTCGGCAAGAGACCCAGTACTTC. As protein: CASSVGLGARQETQYF.

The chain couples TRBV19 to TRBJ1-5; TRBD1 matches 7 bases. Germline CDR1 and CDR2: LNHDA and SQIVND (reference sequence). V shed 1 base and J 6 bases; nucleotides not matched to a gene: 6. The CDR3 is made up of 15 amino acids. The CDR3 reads CASSIGGAGGQPQHF. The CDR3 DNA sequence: TGTGCCAGTAGTATAGGTGGGGCAGGGGGTCAGCCCCAGCATTTT.